The 32 T cell receptor beta chains reported below all come from one sample, sequenced in a study of response to subunit inactivated influenza vaccine. Via MiXCR, TCRdb re-called the RT-PCR reads, giving one row per CDR3 protein. The top ten clones hold about 10% of a sample with around 570,000 distinct CDR3 sequences, approximately 11% of them seen once. The same data also contributed to another study, on T cells expressing NK-cell markers. From that study: What made the TCR beta cDNA was 5'RACE template switching with UMIs.

The specimen comprised PBMCs from blood, sampled on the day of vaccination. These TCRs come from a man between 50 and 59 years old who received an inactivated influenza vaccine.

V usage is TRBV6-4 and J usage is TRBJ2-3; D is possibly TRBD1 or TRBD2 (5 bases each). V was trimmed by 3 bases and J by 4 bases, leaving 14 bases between them. The CDR3 is 15 amino acids. Germline V gives CDR1 MRHNA, CDR2 SNTAGT. The CDR3 loop reads CASSDSGRAADTQYF. The CDR3 nucleotides are TGTGCCAGCAGTGATTCAGGGCGAGCGGCAGATACGCAGTATTTT.

This clonotype has only a few counts. The V gene is TRBV7-9, the J gene TRBJ2-1; 9 nucleotides agree with TRBD1. The CDR3 length is 16 residues. Germline lookup yields CDR1 SEHNR and CDR2 FQNEAQ (reference sequence). The junction had 5 bases not matched to a gene; V was cut back by 5 bases and J by 0 bases. The CDR3 here is CASSALGQGSYNEQFF. CDR3 DNA: TGTGCCAGCAGCGCGCTGGGACAGGGCTCCTACAATGAGCAGTTCTTC.

The chain joins TRBV5-1 to TRBJ2-2; unclear D gene. Germline lookup yields CDR1 SGHRS and CDR2 YFSETQ. CDR3 length: 16 amino acids. Trimming cost V 2 bases and J 1 base, with 12 bases left between them. The CDR3 region is CASSFGVLGNTGELFF. The CDR3 region has the DNA TGCGCCAGCAGCTTCGGAGTGCTCGGGAACACCGGGGAGCTGTTTTTT.

This clonotype has just a few counts. The CDR3 region has the DNA TGTGCCAGCAGTTACTCCGCGGACACAATCACAGATACGCAGTATTTT. Translating it yields CASSYSADTITDTQYF. The chain employs TRBV6-5 and TRBJ2-3, with D maybe TRBD1 (5 bases). Germline V gene lookup returns CDR1 MNHEY and CDR2 SVGAGI. V gave up 0 bases and J gave up 2 bases, with 12 bases separating them. The CDR3 is 16 residues long.

This clonotype has just a few counts. The chain couples TRBV7-9 to TRBJ1-1; 8 bases fit TRBD1. The CDR3 runs 13 residues. The junction had 6 bases not matched to a gene; V was cut back by 8 bases and J by 4 bases. The V gene's germline CDR1 is SEHNR and CDR2 FQNEAQ (reference sequence). CDR3 in amino acids: CASQGAIGTEAFF. The CDR3 DNA follows: TGTGCCAGCCAGGGGGCGATTGGCACTGAAGCTTTCTTT.

The V call is TRBV12-3 or TRBV12-4, the J call TRBJ1-6; weak D call: TRBD1 (6 bases). The length of the CDR3 is 15 residues. Trimming pared 3 bases from V and 6 bases from J, leaving 12 bases between. The DNA for the CDR3 is TGTGCCAGCAGTTTCCAAGGGGGAGGTAATTCACCCCTCCACTTT. It yields the protein CASSFQGGGNSPLHF.

The chain combines TRBV7-9 with TRBJ2-3; 9 positions agree with TRBD1. The germline CDR1 and CDR2 sequences are SEHNR and FQNEAQ (reference sequence). V gave up 3 bases and J gave up 3 bases; unmatched junction bases: 4. The CDR3 length is 15 residues. Written as DNA, the CDR3 is TGTGCCAGCAGCTTGGGGGACAGGGTTACAGATACGCAGTATTTT. Its translation: CASSLGDRVTDTQYF.

This clonotype was counted many times. The chain has TRBV5-1 and TRBJ2-7; no reliable D call. The germline CDR1 and CDR2 sequences are SGHRS and YFSETQ. The V end was cut by 4 bases, the J end by 3 bases, with 11 bases between. This CDR3 is 13 amino acids long. CDR3: CASSPYVNYEQYF. The CDR3, as DNA: TGCGCCAGCAGCCCGTACGTAAACTACGAGCAGTACTTC.

In this sample, this clonotype turned up a few times. The gene calls are TRBV7-8 and TRBJ2-7, with D tentatively TRBD2 (5 bases). The CDR3 sequence is 13 residues long. The germline gives CDR1 SGHVS, CDR2 FQNEAQ. V lost 4 bases, J lost 3 bases, and 10 bases lay in between. The CDR3: CASSSERFYEQYF. The CDR3 region has the DNA TGTGCCAGCAGCTCCGAGCGGTTCTACGAGCAGTACTTC. Full variable domain (outside the CDR3, taken from reference TRBV7-8 and TRBJ2-7): GAGVSQSPRYKVAKRGQDVALRCDPISGHVSLFWYQQALGQGPEFLTYFQNEAQLDKSGLPSDRFFAERPEGSVSTLKIQRTQQEDSAVYLCASSSERFYEQYFGPGTRLTVT.

A note on this clonotype: A much larger clone is a single base away; this may be a read error. The V call is TRBV29-1, the J call TRBJ1-5, with D unresolved. Germline assignment: CDR1 SQVTM and CDR2 ANQGSEA. This CDR3 spans 13 amino acids. The CDR3 bases are TGCAGCGTTGGAGAGAATAGCAATCAGCCCCAGAATTTT. Translating gives CSVGENSNQPQNF.

The sample holds a few counts of this clonotype. The chain is built from TRBV24-1 and TRBJ2-2; D unresolved. Germline V gene sequence: CDR1 KGHDR, CDR2 SFDVKD. CDR3 size: 15 residues. Trimming removed 0 bases from V and 1 base from J, with 5 bases in between. DNA of the CDR3: TGTGCCACCAGTGATTTGCTCCAGAACACCGGGGAGCTGTTTTTT. Its translation: CATSDLLQNTGELFF.

This clonotype has a handful of counts. This chain uses TRBV10-3 with TRBJ2-7; no reliable D call. CDR1 is ENHRY and CDR2 is SYGVKD in the germline V gene. V lost 0 bases and J lost 2, with 11 bases in between. CDR3 length equals 15 residues. The CDR3 is CAISESVRNTYEQYF. In DNA form, the CDR3 reads TGTGCCATCAGTGAGTCGGTGCGGAACACCTACGAGCAGTACTTC.

J is TRBJ2-3 and V is TRBV7-6, with 8 positions matching TRBD2. The CDR3 length is 17 residues. V shed 1 base and J 0 bases; nucleotides not matched to a gene: 6. Germline-derived CDR1 and CDR2 are SGHVS and FNYEAQ. In DNA, the CDR3 is TGTGCCAGCAGCTTAGGGACTAGCCTAGTTAGCACAGATACGCAGTATTTT. Amino acids: CASSLGTSLVSTDTQYF.

This clonotype turned up a few times. This sequence joins TRBV4-3 and TRBJ2-5; 10 nucleotides align to TRBD1. This CDR3 is 17 amino acids long. Germline-derived CDR1 and CDR2 are LGHNA and YSLEER. V shed 4 bases and J 4 bases; nucleotides not matched to a gene: 12. In nucleotides, the CDR3 is TGCGCCAGCAGCCCCGGACTCGACAGGGGGCAGAGAGAGACCCAGTACTTC. Translating it yields CASSPGLDRGQRETQYF.

The rearrangement uses TRBV11-2 and TRBJ2-5; D remains ambiguous. V was pared by 1 base and J by 2 bases, with 11 bases between. The CDR3 sequence is 15 residues long. CDR1 and CDR2 from the germline V gene are SGHAT and FQNNGV. The CDR3 sequence is CASSLGSSVQETQYF. The CDR3 DNA sequence: TGTGCCAGCAGCTTAGGTTCCAGCGTTCAAGAGACCCAGTACTTC.

This clonotype was counted a few times. The gene calls are TRBV6-1 and TRBJ1-2; 9 bases align to TRBD1. This CDR3 contains 15 residues. Germline loops: CDR1 MNHNS, CDR2 SASEGT. Unmatched junction bases numbered 8, after V lost 4 bases and J lost 5 bases. Here the CDR3 DNA reads TGTGCCAGCAGTGCACCGGGACAGGGACCTTATGGCTACACCTTC. Translated: CASSAPGQGPYGYTF.

The V gene is TRBV12-3 or TRBV12-4, the J gene TRBJ2-7; D is undetermined. This CDR3 has 14 residues. Trimming took off 5 bases at V and 5 bases at J, with 16 bases between the two ends. The CDR3 loop is CASSHRVNGDEQYF. The CDR3 DNA sequence: TGTGCCAGCAGTCACCGGGTTAATGGAGACGAGCAGTACTTC.

The chain links TRBV20-1 to TRBJ2-7, with TRBD2 matching over 8 bases. The CDR3 runs 17 residues. Germline V gene data show CDR1 as DFQATT and CDR2 as SNEGSKA (reference sequence). V shed 3 bases, J shed 3 bases, and the junction held 16 bases outside the gene matches. Here the CDR3 DNA reads TGCAGTGCTAGCGACCCCGGAGTAGCGGGGACCCACTACGAGCAGTACTTC. Translated: CSASDPGVAGTHYEQYF.

This clonotype has more than one count but fewer than ten. V gene TRBV2 combines with J gene TRBJ2-1; 8 positions match TRBD2. This CDR3 has 15 amino acids. The J segment lost 0 bases and the V segment lost 6 bases, leaving 4 bases of the junction unmatched. Germline CDR1 and CDR2: SNHLY and FYNNEI. The CDR3 protein is CASRNLAGSYNEQFF. CDR3 DNA sequence: TGTGCCAGCAGGAACCTAGCGGGCTCCTACAATGAGCAGTTCTTC.

This clonotype was recorded a few times. The chain couples TRBV18 to TRBJ2-7, with TRBD1 matching over 7 bases. Looked up from germline, CDR1 is KGHSH and CDR2 is LQKENI. V was clipped by 4 bases and J by 2 bases; unmatched bases: 5. The CDR3 is made up of 14 amino acids. The DNA of the CDR3 is TGTGCCAGCTCACAGGGACAGAATACCTACGAGCAGTACTTC. It yields the protein CASSQGQNTYEQYF.

This clonotype is medium-sized (0.01 to 0.1%) in the sample. The rearrangement joins TRBV7-8 to TRBJ2-5, with D possibly TRBD2 on 5 matching bases. The length of the CDR3 is 14 residues. Trimming stripped 5 bases from V and 5 bases from J, with 15 bases between. The germline V gene encodes CDR1 SGHVS and CDR2 FQNEAQ. CDR3 sequence reads: CASSHYPPGETQYF. DNA of the CDR3: TGTGCCAGCAGCCATTATCCCCCGGGGGAGACCCAGTACTTC.

To note about this clonotype: A read error is likely, as this CDR3 ends without the conserved phenylalanine or tryptophan. The rearrangement joins TRBV19 to TRBJ1-4; a weak D match, TRBD1 (6 bases). Germline values: CDR1 LNHDA, CDR2 SQIVND (reference sequence). The CDR3 length is 15 residues. Trimming took 3 bases from V and 5 from J, leaving 13 bases between them. CDR3 DNA: TGTGCCAGTAGTATGGTCGGGACACCGAATGAAAAACTGTTTATT. It is translated as CASSMVGTPNEKLFI.

There are a few counts of this clonotype. The CDR3 region is CASSSQIRDTSNEQFF. DNA for the CDR3: TGTGCCAGCAGTTCTCAGATCCGGGACACTTCCAATGAGCAGTTCTTC. This chain uses TRBV27 with TRBJ2-1, with a weak D call TRBD1 (6 bases). CDR3 size: 16 residues. Trimming removed 4 bases at V and 6 bases at J, with 19 bases between. Germline V gives CDR1 MNHEY, CDR2 SMNVEV (reference sequence).

There are many counts of this clonotype. Germline is not matched at one junction end, which may reflect a read error. The chain joins TRBV7-3 to TRBJ2-1; D uncertain. Germline lookup yields CDR1 SGHTA and CDR2 FQGTGA. This CDR3 comprises 13 residues. CDR3 sequence reads: CASSLSSDNEQFF. In DNA form, the CDR3 reads TGTGCCAGCAGCTTATCCTCCGACAATGAGCAGTTCTTC.

This clonotype showed up just a few times. This chain links TRBV27 with TRBJ2-1; D ambiguous. This CDR3 spans 13 amino acids. Germline V gene data show CDR1 as MNHEY and CDR2 as SMNVEV (reference sequence). V was pared by 4 bases and J by 2 bases, with 6 bases between. CDR3 loop: CASSSYAYNEQFF. The DNA for the CDR3 is TGTGCCAGCAGTTCTTATGCCTACAATGAGCAGTTCTTC.

As regards this clonotype: A clone one base away is much larger, so this may be a read error. This chain uses TRBV7-8 with TRBJ2-1; D is unclear. Germline CDR1 reads SGHVS; CDR2 reads FQNEAQ. The CDR3 is 12 amino acids. The V and J ends lost 1 base and 10 bases respectively, with 8 bases between them. The CDR3 sequence: CASSLESSEQFF. Here the CDR3 DNA reads TGTGCCAGCAGCTTAGAGTCGTCGGAGCAGTTCTTC.

This clonotype was counted only a few times. The chain couples TRBV24-1 to TRBJ2-2; no reliable D call. CDR1 is KGHDR and CDR2 is SFDVKD in the germline V gene. This CDR3 is built from 17 residues. V was pared by 3 bases and J by 6 bases, with 19 bases between. This CDR3 reads CATSDPITPFGAGELFF. CDR3 DNA sequence: TGTGCCACCAGTGATCCTATCACCCCTTTTGGAGCCGGGGAGCTGTTTTTT.

This clonotype was picked up a small number of times. V usage is TRBV5-1 and J usage is TRBJ2-1; TRBD2 matches at 11 bases. Trimming took 4 bases from V and 2 from J; bases not matched to a gene: 5. The germline CDR1 and CDR2 sequences are SGHRS and YFSETQ. The CDR3 has 16 residues. Here the CDR3 DNA reads TGCGCCAGCAGCCCTGCGACTAGCGGGACCTACAATGAGCAGTTCTTC. Its translation: CASSPATSGTYNEQFF.

This clonotype was seen a handful of times. The chain links TRBV20-1 to TRBJ2-3; 9 nucleotides match TRBD2. CDR1 and CDR2 from the germline V gene are DFQATT and SNEGSKA (reference sequence). The CDR3 is made up of 15 amino acids. V lost 0 bases, J lost 5 bases, and 6 bases stayed unmatched. CDR3 sequence reads: CSARDQRGAGDTQYF. In DNA, the CDR3 is TGCAGTGCTAGAGATCAGCGGGGGGCGGGAGATACGCAGTATTTT.

This clonotype was seen a few times. The rearrangement links TRBV7-8 to TRBJ2-7; possible D gene TRBD1, 6 bases. Germline lookup yields CDR1 SGHVS and CDR2 FQNEAQ. V was shortened by 5 bases and J by 3 bases, with 17 bases between the two germline ends. The CDR3 covers 15 residues. CDR3 DNA: TGTGCCAGCAGCCTGAAGACAGGCAAAGGCTACGAGCAGTACTTC. Its protein is CASSLKTGKGYEQYF.

This clonotype occurred many times. The chain combines TRBV12-3 or TRBV12-4 with TRBJ1-6; D possibly corresponds to TRBD1 (5 bases). The ends were cut back, 3 bases at V and 10 bases at J, with 10 bases in the middle. There are 13 residues in the CDR3. The CDR3 nucleotides read TGTGCCAGCAGTTTGGGGGGTGGCTCACCCCTCCACTTT. It codes for CASSLGGGSPLHF.

The rearrangement uses TRBV5-1 and TRBJ2-2; D gene unclear. Trimming left V 3 bases short and J 7 bases short, with 13 bases between. This CDR3 is 14 amino acids long. Germline V CDR1 and CDR2: SGHRS, YFSETQ. Here the CDR3 DNA reads TGCGCCAGCAGCTCCACGGACCGAGGCGGGGAGCTGTTTTTT. Encoded protein: CASSSTDRGGELFF. The whole variable domain, remainder taken from reference TRBV5-1 and TRBJ2-2, is KAGVTQTPRYLIKTRGQQVTLSCSPISGHRSVSWYQQTPGQGLQFLFEYFSETQRNKGNFPGRFSGRQFSNSRSEMNVSTLELGDSALYLCASSSTDRGGELFFGEGSRLTVL.